A selection of T cell receptor beta chains follows, all from one sample in a study of early T cells in non-severe SARS-CoV-2 infection. TCRdb used MiXCR to reprocess the 5' RACE reads, holding one entry per CDR3 protein. The repertoire holds about 77,000 distinct CDR3 sequences, 5% seen once, with roughly 6.6% in the top ten. Material: whole blood, obtained at baseline. Receptors originate from an adult who was a healthcare worker with PCR-confirmed SARS-CoV-2 infection or an uninfected control (not recorded which). The CDR3 runs from the conserved cysteine through the conserved F or W. D genes are given only for firm matches. Clone size, where shown, is once, few, many, or a class for clones that have expanded.

j_gene: TRBJ2-7
abundance: medium-sized
v_gene: TRBV7-9
d_gene: NA
CDR3nt: TGTGCCAGCAGCCTCCGGGACTTCGGGTCCTACGAGCAGTACTTC
CDR3aa: CASSLRDFGSYEQYF

j_gene: TRBJ1-1
abundance: few
v_gene: TRBV7-8
d_gene: NA
CDR3nt: TGTGCCAGCAGCCTCTTAGGCGATTGGAACACTGAAGCTTTCTTT
CDR3aa: CASSLLGDWNTEAFF

j_gene: TRBJ1-2
abundance: NA
v_gene: TRBV7-8
d_gene: NA
CDR3nt: TGTGCCAGCAGCTCTGCAGAGTACTATGGCTACACCTTC
CDR3aa: CASSSAEYYGYTF

j_gene: TRBJ2-3
abundance: NA
v_gene: TRBV7-9
d_gene: TRBD2
CDR3nt: TGTGCCAGCAGCCACACTAGAGCGGGGGGAGATACGCAGTATTTT
CDR3aa: CASSHTRAGGDTQYF

j_gene: TRBJ2-7
abundance: NA
v_gene: TRBV4-1
d_gene: TRBD2
CDR3nt: TGCGCCAGCAGTTCCCAGCGAGGAGCGGGAGAGGGCGAGCAGTACTTC
CDR3aa: CASSSQRGAGEGEQYF

j_gene: TRBJ1-6
abundance: many
v_gene: TRBV11-2
d_gene: NA
CDR3nt: TGTGCCAGCAGCTTAGAGTGGGGGTTCTTGAATTCACCCCTCCACTTT
CDR3aa: CASSLEWGFLNSPLHF

j_gene: TRBJ2-7
abundance: many
v_gene: TRBV7-6
d_gene: TRBD2
CDR3nt: TGTGCCAGCAGCCCCCGGGCGCGGGAGGACTACTCCTACGAGCAGTACTTC
CDR3aa: CASSPRAREDYSYEQYF

j_gene: TRBJ2-1
abundance: many
v_gene: TRBV14
d_gene: TRBD2
CDR3nt: TGTGCCAGCAGCCACCGACTAGCGGGAGTCGGTTACAATGAGCAGTTCTTC
CDR3aa: CASSHRLAGVGYNEQFF

j_gene: TRBJ2-5
abundance: many
v_gene: TRBV20-1
d_gene: TRBD2
CDR3nt: TGCAGTGCTCCCAGACTAGCGGGAGGCCCCGTACCGGAGACCCAGTACTTC
CDR3aa: CSAPRLAGGPVPETQYF

j_gene: TRBJ2-1
abundance: NA
v_gene: TRBV12-3/TRBV12-4
d_gene: TRBD2
CDR3nt: TGTGCCAGCAGTTTAGAGCCTTGGCGGGAGTACAGGAATGAGCAGTTCTTC
CDR3aa: CASSLEPWREYRNEQFF

j_gene: TRBJ2-7
abundance: NA
v_gene: TRBV19
d_gene: NA
CDR3nt: TGTGCCACCCGGGCTGGTTACGAGCAGTACTTC
CDR3aa: CATRAGYEQYF

j_gene: TRBJ2-2
abundance: NA
v_gene: TRBV12-3/TRBV12-4
d_gene: NA
CDR3nt: TGTGCCAGCAGACGGGGAGGGGGCACCGGGGAGCTGTTTTTT
CDR3aa: CASRRGGGTGELFF

j_gene: TRBJ2-1
abundance: many
v_gene: TRBV3-1
d_gene: NA
CDR3nt: TGTGCCAGCAGTAACCTCCAGAGTGGCGGTAACTCCTACAATGAGCAGTTCTTC
CDR3aa: CASSNLQSGGNSYNEQFF

j_gene: TRBJ2-1
abundance: NA
v_gene: TRBV5-1
d_gene: NA
CDR3nt: TGCGCCAGCAGCTTGGGGTCTGAGCAGTTCTTC
CDR3aa: CASSLGSEQFF

j_gene: TRBJ2-1
abundance: NA
v_gene: TRBV28
d_gene: NA
CDR3nt: TGTGCCAGCACGGCGTATAGCTCCTACAATGAGCAGTTCTTC
CDR3aa: CASTAYSSYNEQFF

j_gene: TRBJ1-3
abundance: many
v_gene: TRBV10-3
d_gene: NA
CDR3nt: TGTGCCATCAGACCCAGCGATTCTGGAAACACCATATATTTT
CDR3aa: CAIRPSDSGNTIYF

j_gene: TRBJ2-1
abundance: NA
v_gene: TRBV6-2/TRBV6-3
d_gene: NA
CDR3nt: TGTGCCAGCAGCACAGGGACTTCCTACAATGAGCAGTTCTTC
CDR3aa: CASSTGTSYNEQFF

j_gene: TRBJ2-3
abundance: few
v_gene: TRBV20-1
d_gene: NA
CDR3nt: TGCAGTGCTAGGTCCTTCACAGATACGCAGTATTTT
CDR3aa: CSARSFTDTQYF

j_gene: TRBJ2-7
abundance: few
v_gene: TRBV13
d_gene: TRBD2
CDR3nt: TGTGCCAGCAGCTTACCTAGCGGGAGGGTCTACGAGCAGTACTTC
CDR3aa: CASSLPSGRVYEQYF

j_gene: TRBJ2-3
abundance: many
v_gene: TRBV30
d_gene: NA
CDR3nt: TGTGCCTGGAGCCTATGGGCTAGCGACACAGATACGCAGTATTTT
CDR3aa: CAWSLWASDTDTQYF

j_gene: TRBJ2-7
abundance: NA
v_gene: TRBV7-6
d_gene: NA
CDR3nt: TGTCCCAGCAGCCCCAGGGCACCCGGACCCGAAGGGAACTACGAGCAGTACTTC
CDR3aa: CPSSPRAPGPEGNYEQYF

j_gene: TRBJ2-1
abundance: many
v_gene: TRBV7-6
d_gene: NA
CDR3nt: TGTGCCAGCAGCTTTCGACAGGCGCTCTTCTACAATGAGCAGTTCTTC
CDR3aa: CASSFRQALFYNEQFF

j_gene: TRBJ2-5
abundance: few
v_gene: TRBV20-1
d_gene: NA
CDR3nt: TGCAGTGCTGCCGTGGGCGGAGGCCCCCAAGAGACCCAGTACTTC
CDR3aa: CSAAVGGGPQETQYF

j_gene: TRBJ1-4
abundance: NA
v_gene: TRBV9
d_gene: TRBD1
CDR3nt: TGTGCCAGCAGCGATGGACAGGCACTTAATGAAAAACTGTTTTTT
CDR3aa: CASSDGQALNEKLFF

j_gene: TRBJ2-1
abundance: many
v_gene: TRBV20-1
d_gene: NA
CDR3nt: TGCAGTGCTATTCTGAGCGGAGGGGGGGGGCACAATGAGCAGTTCTTC
CDR3aa: CSAILSGGGGHNEQFF

j_gene: TRBJ1-2
abundance: many
v_gene: TRBV27
d_gene: NA
CDR3nt: TGTGCCAGCAGTGTACAGGGTACCTATGGCTACACCTTC
CDR3aa: CASSVQGTYGYTF

j_gene: TRBJ1-1
abundance: many
v_gene: TRBV7-9
d_gene: TRBD1
CDR3nt: TGTGCCAGCAGCTCCCCCGGACAGGGCGCTGAAGCTTTCTTT
CDR3aa: CASSSPGQGAEAFF

j_gene: TRBJ2-7
abundance: many
v_gene: TRBV27
d_gene: TRBD2
CDR3nt: TGTGCCAGCAGCCGCGGACTAGCGGATAACTACGAGCAGTACTTC
CDR3aa: CASSRGLADNYEQYF